This T cell receptor (beta chain) was observed in a study of Graves' ophthalmopathy and Graves' hyperthyroidism. Study information: Samples of peripheral blood were obtained at initial diagnosis, prior to treatment of any kind. Study results and caveats: With a specificity of around 77% and a sensitivity of about 70%, the model predicted ophthalmopathy progression.

Comment on this clonotype: Its matching antigen is unknown.

Scientists amplified the TCR beta CDR3 regions from RNA transcripts. Following a first-round RT-PCR that used HTBI primers, a second-round multiplex PCR was carried out. In TCRdb, the multiplex PCR reads were re-called with MiXCR into one record per CDR3 protein. Here the sample spans hundreds of thousands of distinct CDR3 sequences, roughly two fifths being singletons. Ophthalmopathy donors' eye disease showed moderate-to-severe activity, CAS of at least 3, NOSPECS of at least 4 and duration under 3 months. V dropped 3 bases and J dropped 2; count of bases not matched to a gene: 6. Germline CDR1 ENHRY, CDR2 SYGVKD. This CDR3 has 15 amino acids.

What was sequenced was peripheral blood. The chain is built from TRBV10-3 and TRBJ2-5; 7 bases agree with TRBD1. This TCR derives from an adult man with Graves' ophthalmopathy. The CDR3 DNA sequence: TGTGCCATCAGTGACAACAGGGGAGTACAAGAGACCCAGTACTTC. It codes for CAISDNRGVQETQYF.